The TCR beta chain described here comes from a study of blood T cell repertoires in COVID-19. The table came from immunoSEQ multiplex PCR; TCRdb's copy has only in-frame clones and leaves some out. The sample contains approximately 440,000 clones, 90% of which appear only once. Sequencing was performed on PBMCs or T cells enriched from blood (not recorded which). The receptor was derived from a man aged 18 to 30 who had recovered from COVID-19.

Here the CDR3 reads CASSLTADKAFF. The CDR3 DNA is TGTGCCAGCAGTTTAACGGCGGACAAAGCTTTCTTT. The V call is TRBV28, the J call TRBJ1-1; D might be TRBD1 (5 bases). Trimming shortened V by 2 bases and J by 9 bases, and 10 bases separated the two germline ends. Per the germline V gene, CDR1 is MDHEN and CDR2 is SYDVKM. The CDR3 covers 12 residues.